The 9 T cell receptor beta chains presented below share a single source sample, sequenced in a study of identical twins. A single record per CDR3 protein comes from TCRdb applying MiXCR to the 5' RACE reads. The repertoire includes hundreds of thousands of distinct CDR3 sequences, 20% to 25% of them detected once, and around 3% sits in the top ten. These data also formed part of another study, on T cells expressing NK-cell markers.

The specimen was CD4+ T cells sorted from blood. All receptors derive from a woman younger than 30 in good health.

The gene calls are TRBV14 and TRBJ1-1; D is uncertain. V dropped 0 bases and J dropped 4 bases, with 15 bases sitting between them. CDR1 is SGHDN, CDR2 FVKESK, per germline. There are 16 residues in the CDR3. Here the CDR3 DNA reads TGTGCCAGCAGCCAAGATGGCACCCTTCGAGGCACTGAAGCTTTCTTT. Translating gives CASSQDGTLRGTEAFF.

This clonotype was seen only once. The V and J genes are TRBV14 and TRBJ2-2, with a tentative D call TRBD1 (6 bases). V was cut by 4 bases and J by 7 bases, with 13 bases left in between. CDR1 SGHDN and CDR2 FVKESK come from the germline V gene. This CDR3 has 14 amino acids. In DNA form, the CDR3 reads TGTGCCAGCAGCCCTTACAGGGCCGTCGGGGAGCTGTTTTTT. It yields the protein CASSPYRAVGELFF.

The chain combines TRBV7-9 with TRBJ2-7; perhaps TRBD1 as D (5 bases). Deletions cut 1 base from V and 5 bases from J, with 12 bases between. This CDR3 region has 14 residues. The germline CDR1 and CDR2 sequences are SEHNR and FQNEAQ (reference sequence). The CDR3 sequence is CASSLGQGRDEQYF. In DNA form, the CDR3 reads TGTGCCAGCAGCTTAGGGCAGGGAAGAGACGAGCAGTACTTC.

V gene TRBV2 combines with J gene TRBJ1-1; D is possibly TRBD1 (6 bases). The germline gives CDR1 SNHLY, CDR2 FYNNEI. Trimming left V 8 bases short and J 0 bases short, with 16 bases between. The CDR3 runs 15 residues. CDR3 protein: CASLEGGGMNTEAFF. For the CDR3, the DNA is TGTGCCAGCCTTGAGGGGGGAGGGATGAACACTGAAGCTTTCTTT. The full variable domain, with the rest looked up from reference TRBV2 and TRBJ1-1, is EPEVTQTPSHQVTQMGQEVILRCVPISNHLYFYWYRQILGQKVEFLVSFYNNEISEKSEIFDDQFSVERPDGSNFTLKIRSTKLEDSAMYFCASLEGGGMNTEAFFGQGTRLTVV.

The chain joins TRBV15 to TRBJ2-1; 7 bases are shared with TRBD1. V was clipped by 5 bases and J by 6 bases; unmatched bases: 13. Germline CDR1 LNHNV, CDR2 YYDKDF (reference sequence). The CDR3 length is 16 residues. DNA for the CDR3: TGTGCCACCAGCCCGGGCGTTACAGGGGAGCGCAATGAGCAGTTCTTC. Residues: CATSPGVTGERNEQFF.

This clonotype was counted only a few times. J is TRBJ2-7 and V is TRBV5-5; no clear D gene. The CDR3 loop spans 13 amino acids. The germline V gene has CDR1 SGHKS and CDR2 YYEKEE (reference sequence). V gave up 0 bases and J gave up 6 bases, with 10 bases separating them. Here the CDR3 DNA reads TGTGCCAGCAGCTTGGGCCCGGGTACCGAGCAGTACTTC. The encoded protein is CASSLGPGTEQYF.

V is TRBV7-2 and J is TRBJ2-1, with 7 bases aligning to TRBD2. The CDR3 is 16 residues long. CDR1 SGHTA and CDR2 FQGNSA come from the germline V gene. V shed 2 bases, J shed 4 bases, and the junction held 8 bases outside the gene matches. CDR3 sequence reads: CASSLSAGVGYNEQFF. CDR3 DNA: TGTGCCAGCAGCTTATCGGCGGGAGTGGGGTACAATGAGCAGTTCTTC.

This clonotype appeared a few times. This chain links TRBV7-9 with TRBJ2-7, with 10 bases fitting TRBD2. The trim removed 0 bases at V and 2 bases at J, leaving 7 bases unmatched. This CDR3 has 17 amino acids. Germline CDR1 is SEHNR and CDR2 is FQNEAQ (reference sequence). In nucleotides, the CDR3 is TGTGCCAGCAGCTTAGCCCTAGCGGGGGCCCCGACCTACGAGCAGTACTTC. Amino acid sequence: CASSLALAGAPTYEQYF.

This clonotype has a handful of counts. This chain connects TRBV20-1 to TRBJ2-5; 8 bases align to TRBD1. With 6 bases clipped from V and 5 bases from J, the junction kept 8 bases outside the gene matches. The germline V gene encodes CDR1 DFQATT and CDR2 SNEGSKA (reference sequence). There are 13 residues in the CDR3. The CDR3 spells CSAPGQALETQYF. The CDR3 DNA reads TGCAGTGCCCCGGGACAGGCTTTGGAGACCCAGTACTTC.